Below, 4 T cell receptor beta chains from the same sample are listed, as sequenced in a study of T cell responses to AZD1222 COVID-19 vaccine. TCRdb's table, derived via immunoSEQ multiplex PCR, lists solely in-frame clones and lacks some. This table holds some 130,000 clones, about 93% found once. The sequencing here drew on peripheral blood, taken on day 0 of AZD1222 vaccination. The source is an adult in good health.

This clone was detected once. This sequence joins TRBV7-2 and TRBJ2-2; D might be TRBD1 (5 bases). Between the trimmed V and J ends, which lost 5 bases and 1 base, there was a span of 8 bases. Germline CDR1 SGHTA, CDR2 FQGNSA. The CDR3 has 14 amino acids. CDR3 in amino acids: CASSARVNTGELFF. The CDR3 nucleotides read TGTGCCAGCAGCGCCAGGGTGAACACCGGGGAGCTGTTTTTT.

The CDR3 DNA is TGTGCCAGCAGTGGGACAGGTGCTGGAAACACCATATATTTT. This codes for CASSGTGAGNTIYF. The V and J genes are TRBV2 and TRBJ1-3; 7 nucleotides match TRBD1. Germline CDR1 and CDR2: SNHLY and FYNNEI. The CDR3 length is 14 residues. Trimming removed 4 bases from V and 2 bases from J; junction bases left unmatched: 2.

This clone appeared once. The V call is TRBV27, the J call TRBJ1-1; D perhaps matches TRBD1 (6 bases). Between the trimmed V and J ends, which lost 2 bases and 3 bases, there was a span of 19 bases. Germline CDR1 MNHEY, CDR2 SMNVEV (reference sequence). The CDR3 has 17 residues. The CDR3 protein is CASSLVWGRREDTEAFF. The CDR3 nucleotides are TGTGCCAGCAGTTTAGTATGGGGGCGCAGGGAGGACACTGAAGCTTTCTTT.

The CDR3 DNA follows: TGTGCCAGCAGCAGGGGTTCAGAGGATTCACCCCTCCACTTT. This encodes CASSRGSEDSPLHF. V usage is TRBV27 and J usage is TRBJ1-6; maybe TRBD1 (6 bases). CDR3 size: 14 residues. Germline values: CDR1 MNHEY, CDR2 SMNVEV (reference sequence). V lost 6 bases to trimming and J lost 8 bases, with 14 bases between them.